The TCR beta chain described here comes from a study of technical replicates of blood from a few donors. This clone was seen a single time. The protocol was immunoSEQ multiplex PCR, while the TCRdb copy is restricted to in-frame clones and leaves out a portion. The data contain over 50,000 clones, about 88% of them singletons. In germline, CDR1 is SEHNR, CDR2 FQNEAQ (reference sequence). Trimming left V 4 bases short and J 4 bases short, with 14 bases between. The CDR3 spans 14 residues. The chain carries TRBV7-9 and TRBJ2-7, with D unclear. The source is a human donor in good health. Some clones in this sample may be carry-over from other donors' samples. Input material: PBMCs. This CDR3 is CASSSTYSLYEQYF. Here the CDR3 DNA reads TGTGCCAGCAGCTCTACCTACTCCCTATACGAGCAGTACTTC.